This T cell receptor beta chain was sequenced for a study of blood T cells in healthy people across ages. Study-wide results and caveats: Long-lived donors had more naive CD4+ cells and higher diversity than aged donors.

Sample-barcoded 5' priming and a J-beta primer mix drove a second PCR of roughly 6 to 12 cycles. TCRdb reanalysed the 5' RACE reads using MiXCR and keeps one entry per CDR3 protein. The profile covers around 1,800,000 distinct CDR3 sequences, with about 39% appearing a single time and under 30% taken by the ten largest. CDR3 length equals 13 residues. The V gene's germline CDR1 is MNHEY and CDR2 SVGEGT. V was clipped by 5 bases and J by 9 bases, with 14 bases between them. As for this clonotype: The antigen remains unidentified.

Input material: blood. The chain joins TRBV6-2 or TRBV6-3 to TRBJ2-1; possibly TRBD1 for D (5 bases). The sequence was collected from a human donor in good health. This CDR3 is CASSRRTGFEQFF. The CDR3 DNA reads TGTGCCAGCAGTCGCCGAACAGGCTTTGAGCAGTTCTTC.